These 26 T cell receptor beta chains came from one sample sequenced in a study of glioma-infiltrating T cells after dendritic cell vaccination. The sample's time point: after dendritic cell vaccination, including at tumor progression/relapse. Using immunoSEQ multiplex PCR, the repertoire was profiled, and TCRdb retains in-frame clones only, with some absent. This table has around 60,000 clones, approximately 89% appearing once. Source: blood, taken after dendritic cell vaccination. The origin of the receptors is a human donor with glioblastoma.

This chain connects TRBV5-4 to TRBJ1-2; 9 bases line up with TRBD1. Trimming cost V 0 bases and J 8 bases; bases outside gene matches: 5. The CDR3 is 14 amino acids. CDR1 and CDR2 (germline): SGHNT, YYREEE (reference sequence). CDR3 amino acids: CASSLGDRAGGYTF. DNA of the CDR3: TGTGCCAGCAGCTTGGGGGACAGGGCTGGAGGCTACACCTTC.

J is TRBJ1-5 and V is TRBV15; 8 bases match TRBD1. J was trimmed by 6 bases and V by 3 bases; bases with no gene match: 4. CDR1 is LNHNV and CDR2 is YYDKDF in the germline V gene (reference sequence). The CDR3 runs 14 residues. CDR3 loop: CATSSTGGAQPQHF. CDR3 nucleotides: TGTGCCACCAGCAGTACAGGGGGAGCTCAGCCCCAGCATTTT.

J is TRBJ1-5 and V is TRBV6-4, with 8 bases lining up with TRBD1. CDR3 size: 13 residues. In germline, CDR1 is MRHNA, CDR2 SNTAGT. V lost 5 bases, J lost 5 bases, and 2 bases stayed unmatched. This CDR3 is CASSTDRDQPQHF. The CDR3 DNA follows: TGTGCCAGCAGTACGGACAGGGATCAGCCCCAGCATTTT.

This clone came up a few times. The J gene is TRBJ2-5, the V gene TRBV7-2; 12 bases map to TRBD2. CDR1 and CDR2 from the germline V gene are SGHTA and FQGNSA. This CDR3 has 18 amino acids. Trimming cost V 3 bases and J 4 bases; bases outside gene matches: 12. The CDR3 region is CASSFTWLAGGRRETQYF. DNA for the CDR3: TGTGCCAGCAGCTTTACATGGCTAGCGGGGGGGCGAAGAGAGACCCAGTACTTC.

This CDR3 reads CASSLDGQATIYF. In DNA, the CDR3 is TGTGCCAGCAGCTTAGATGGTCAGGCCACCATATATTTT. The chain carries TRBV7-9 and TRBJ1-3; the D is unclear. Trimming left V 1 base short and J 9 bases short, with 10 bases between. This CDR3 has 13 residues. Germline CDR1 is SEHNR and CDR2 is FQNEAQ (reference sequence).

The V gene is TRBV7-2, the J gene TRBJ1-1, with D uncertain. V shed 4 bases and J shed 10 bases, with 19 bases lying between them. Germline lookup yields CDR1 SGHTA and CDR2 FQGNSA. CDR3 length equals 14 residues. The CDR3 nucleotides are TGTGCCAGCAGCTCGGAGCGGGCGGGCGCGGGAGCTTTCTTT. Its protein is CASSSERAGAGAFF.

The genes are TRBV7-9 and TRBJ2-1; D is undetermined. The germline V gene has CDR1 SEHNR and CDR2 FQNEAQ (reference sequence). This CDR3 region has 13 residues. V was cut by 1 base and J by 12 bases, with 13 bases left in between. CDR3 nucleotides: TGTGCCAGCAGCTTAGACGTTCGATTGAGGCAGTTCTTC. Translating it yields CASSLDVRLRQFF.

The chain employs TRBV27 and TRBJ1-5; D is unresolved. CDR1 is MNHEY, CDR2 SMNVEV, per germline (reference sequence). The V end lost 7 bases, the J end lost 7 bases, and 11 bases lay between the germline ends. The CDR3 length is 12 residues. CDR3 protein: CASKDLGQPQHF. CDR3 sequence (DNA): TGTGCCAGCAAGGATCTCGGGCAGCCCCAGCATTTT.

V gene TRBV15 combines with J gene TRBJ2-2, with D possibly TRBD2 on 5 matching bases. This CDR3 region has 17 residues. Looked up from germline, CDR1 is LNHNV and CDR2 is YYDKDF (reference sequence). The V end was cut by 2 bases, the J end by 4 bases, with 17 bases between. CDR3 residues: CATSRRIAQLSTGELFF. For the CDR3, the DNA is TGTGCCACCAGCAGAAGAATAGCGCAGCTATCCACCGGGGAGCTGTTTTTT. Using reference TRBV15 and TRBJ2-2 for the parts outside the CDR3, the full variable domain is DAMVIQNPRYQVTQFGKPVTLSCSQTLNHNVMYWYQQKSSQAPKLLFHYYDKDFNNEADTPDNFQSRRPNTSFCFLDIRSPGLGDTAMYLCATSRRIAQLSTGELFFGEGSRLTVL.

This chain links TRBV11-2 with TRBJ2-7; D is perhaps TRBD2 (6 bases). This CDR3 contains 16 residues. Germline V gene sequence: CDR1 SGHAT, CDR2 FQNNGV. V was pared by 4 bases and J by 1 base, with 17 bases between. The CDR3 DNA follows: TGTGCCAGCAGCTATGACGGGAGTAAGTTTTCCTACGAGCAGTACTTC. Residues: CASSYDGSKFSYEQYF.

The chain has TRBV5-1 and TRBJ1-1; 11 bases line up with TRBD1. The CDR3 runs 12 residues. The J segment lost 10 bases and the V segment lost 4 bases, leaving 3 bases of the junction unmatched. CDR1 is SGHRS, CDR2 YFSETQ, per germline. CDR3 coding DNA: TGCGCCAGCAGCAAAGGACAGGGGGCAGCTTTCTTT. It is translated as CASSKGQGAAFF.

The V call is TRBV30, the J call TRBJ2-2; no definite D call. Trimming removed 2 bases from V and 1 base from J, with 5 bases in between. The V gene's germline CDR1 is GTSNPN and CDR2 SVGIG (reference sequence). The CDR3 totals 13 residues. The CDR3 DNA is TGTGCCTGGAGTATGAGGAACACCGGGGAGCTGTTTTTT. As protein: CAWSMRNTGELFF.

The chain combines TRBV6-5 with TRBJ2-7; TRBD1 matches at 9 bases. After removal of 5 bases from V and 5 bases from J, the junction contained 10 bases not matched to a gene. The CDR3 spans 15 residues. CDR1 and CDR2 from the germline V gene are MNHEY and SVGAGI. DNA of the CDR3: TGTGCCAGCAGTAAGGGACCGGGACAGGGAGACGAGCAGTACTTC. It specifies CASSKGPGQGDEQYF.

The V call is TRBV5-8, the J call TRBJ2-2, with TRBD2 matching 8 bases. V lost 4 bases, J lost 4 bases, and 15 bases stayed unmatched. There are 18 residues in the CDR3. Germline CDR1 and CDR2: SGHTS and YDEGEE. CDR3 loop: CASSPPGRSGRTTGELFF. Written as DNA, the CDR3 is TGTGCCAGCAGCCCCCCAGGGAGAAGCGGGAGAACCACCGGGGAGCTGTTTTTT.

The J gene is TRBJ1-1, the V gene TRBV7-9; 7 bases are shared with TRBD1. With V trimmed by 5 bases and J by 2 bases, 8 bases remained unmatched. This CDR3 spans 15 amino acids. Germline CDR1 and CDR2: SEHNR and FQNEAQ (reference sequence). For the CDR3, the DNA is TGTGCCAGCAGCCGCGACAGGGCTCCCAACACTGAAGCTTTCTTT. Amino acid sequence: CASSRDRAPNTEAFF.

The CDR3 protein is CASSREKSPTETQYF. The CDR3 DNA reads TGTGCCAGCAGCCGAGAAAAGTCCCCAACGGAGACCCAGTACTTC. V is TRBV5-4 and J is TRBJ2-5; D not resolved. The germline gives CDR1 SGHNT, CDR2 YYREEE (reference sequence). There are 15 residues in the CDR3. V was pared by 4 bases and J by 5 bases, with 18 bases between. The entire variable domain, with the rest obtained from reference TRBV5-4 and TRBJ2-5, is as follows: ETGVTQSPTHLIKTRGQQVTLRCSSQSGHNTVSWYQQALGQGPQFIFQYYREEENGRGNFPPRFSGLQFPNYSSELNVNALELDDSALYLCASSREKSPTETQYFGPGTRLLVL.

The gene calls are TRBV7-2 and TRBJ1-1, with no clear D. The CDR3 sequence is 18 residues long. V was clipped by 0 bases and J by 1 base, with 18 bases between them. CDR1 is SGHTA and CDR2 is FQGNSA in the germline V gene. The CDR3 here is CASSLAQDSGFGNTEAFF. The CDR3 nucleotides read TGTGCCAGCAGCTTAGCCCAAGATTCAGGTTTCGGGAACACTGAAGCTTTCTTT.

The CDR3 DNA is TGTGCCAGCAGCCCGGGGGGTCGAGGCTACACCTTC. This encodes CASSPGGRGYTF. The rearrangement links TRBV7-2 to TRBJ1-2; D is perhaps TRBD1 (5 bases). This CDR3 is built from 12 residues. CDR1 SGHTA and CDR2 FQGNSA come from the germline V gene. V lost 5 bases and J 8 bases, leaving 12 bases between the germline ends.

The V and J genes are TRBV5-4 and TRBJ1-2, with 7 bases that match TRBD1. This CDR3 region has 15 residues. CDR1 and CDR2 from the germline V gene are SGHNT and YYREEE (reference sequence). With V trimmed by 4 bases and J by 5 bases, 11 bases remained unmatched. CDR3 region: CASSQGTAGAYGYTF. Written as DNA, the CDR3 is TGTGCCAGCAGCCAAGGGACAGCCGGAGCGTATGGCTACACCTTC.

The CDR3 protein is CASSPWGDGYNEKLFF. CDR3 DNA: TGTGCCAGCAGCCCTTGGGGGGACGGGTATAATGAAAAACTGTTTTTT. This sequence joins TRBV5-4 and TRBJ1-4; TRBD1 might be the D (5 bases). Trimming stripped 4 bases from V and 4 bases from J, with 17 bases between. This CDR3 contains 16 residues. The germline V gene encodes CDR1 SGHNT and CDR2 YYREEE (reference sequence).

V usage is TRBV5-5 and J usage is TRBJ1-5; 8 bases are a match to TRBD1. The germline CDR1 and CDR2 sequences are SGHKS and YYEKEE (reference sequence). Trimming cost V 3 bases and J 3 bases; bases outside gene matches: 5. The CDR3 covers 15 residues. This CDR3 is CASSSGQGDNQPQHF. CDR3 bases: TGTGCCAGCAGCTCCGGACAGGGCGACAATCAGCCCCAGCATTTT.

The chain is built from TRBV5-1 and TRBJ2-7; 7 nucleotides match TRBD1. This CDR3 comprises 12 residues. Germline V lookup: CDR1 SGHRS, CDR2 YFSETQ. The V and J ends lost 2 bases and 9 bases, in that order; junction bases with no gene match: 5. The CDR3 sequence is CASSFTGDLQYF. The CDR3 nucleotides are TGCGCCAGCAGCTTTACAGGGGATTTGCAGTACTTC.

The chain links TRBV7-2 to TRBJ2-5; TRBD1 aligns across 7 bases. The CDR3 loop spans 17 amino acids. With 1 base clipped from V and 5 bases from J, the junction kept 13 bases outside the gene matches. The germline V gene encodes CDR1 SGHTA and CDR2 FQGNSA. This CDR3 is CASSLGQGVSIGETQYF. CDR3 nucleotides: TGTGCCAGCAGCTTAGGGCAGGGGGTGTCCATAGGGGAGACCCAGTACTTC.

Of note for this clone: A junction end diverges from the germline sequence, so it may reflect a read error. The chain carries TRBV7-7 and TRBJ2-1; tentatively, D is TRBD2 (7 bases). CDR1 and CDR2 (germline): SSHAT, FNYEAQ (reference sequence). The CDR3 extends over 16 amino acids. CDR3 sequence (DNA): TGTGCTAGCAGCTTAGGGGGGGGACGCGGGTACAATGAGCAGTTCTTC. It specifies CASSLGGGRGYNEQFF.

V usage is TRBV7-9 and J usage is TRBJ2-3, with 7 positions matching TRBD1. The V segment lost 3 bases and the J segment 0 bases; nucleotides outside the gene matches: 3. The CDR3 runs 15 residues. CDR1 and CDR2 (germline): SEHNR, FQNEAQ (reference sequence). CDR3 bases: TGTGCCAGCAGCTTTTACAGGGGTAGCACAGATACGCAGTATTTT. It codes for CASSFYRGSTDTQYF.

The chain carries TRBV2 and TRBJ2-7; 8 nucleotides line up with TRBD2. Germline trimming cut 10 bases from V and 0 bases from J; bases unmatched to any gene: 8. The CDR3 is 14 residues long. Germline V lookup: CDR1 SNHLY, CDR2 FYNNEI. In nucleotides, the CDR3 is TGTGCCATCCCACTAGCGGAGAGCTCCTACGAGCAGTACTTC. Amino acids: CAIPLAESSYEQYF.